This T cell receptor (beta chain) came from a study of control samples from healthy donors and cancer patients. Produced via immunoSEQ multiplex PCR; TCRdb's table is partial and in-frame only. The sample lists about 160,000 clones, roughly 95% seen once, with about 0.94% in the top ten. The CDR3 consists of 14 residues. The germline V gene encodes CDR1 MNHNS and CDR2 SASEGT. V lost 3 bases, J lost 2 bases, and 8 bases lay in between. Sample: blood. J is TRBJ2-1 and V is TRBV6-1; D is uncertain. The clonotype was recovered from a woman younger than 45 in good health. CDR3 coding DNA: TGTGCCAGCAGTGACCAGCTCGCCTACAATGAGCAGTTCTTC. This encodes CASSDQLAYNEQFF.